The 3 T cell receptor beta chains below come from one sample, sequenced in a study of post-analysis software for immune sequencing data. Each TCR beta cDNA library carried unique molecular identifiers. One entry per CDR3 protein results from TCRdb running MiXCR on the PCR reads. Altogether roughly 150,000 distinct CDR3 sequences are present, roughly 34% being singletons, with the ten largest covering 25% to 35%. Specimen: blood, collected after autologous hematopoietic stem cell transplantation. The source of these receptors is a girl between 5 and 17 years old with multiple sclerosis.

This rearrangement joins TRBV6-5 to TRBJ1-2; D perhaps matches TRBD1 (5 bases). This CDR3 is built from 17 residues. Trimming stripped 2 bases from V and 2 bases from J, with 18 bases between. Germline V gene sequence: CDR1 MNHEY, CDR2 SVGAGI. The CDR3 spells CASSYLQDTSGNYGYTF. The CDR3 DNA follows: TGTGCCAGCAGTTACCTTCAGGACACCTCGGGGAACTATGGCTACACCTTC.

Many counts were recorded for this clonotype. This chain links TRBV27 with TRBJ1-6; weak D call: TRBD1 (6 bases). The length of the CDR3 is 16 residues. CDR1 is MNHEY and CDR2 is SMNVEV in the germline V gene (reference sequence). V was trimmed by 5 bases and J by 9 bases, leaving 20 bases between them. CDR3 bases: TGTGCCAGCAGTGGGTGGGGTGAGGGGGGTTCTTCACCCCTCCACTTT. Translation: CASSGWGEGGSSPLHF.

This sequence joins TRBV14 and TRBJ2-3; 7 bases map to TRBD2. Germline V lookup: CDR1 SGHDN, CDR2 FVKESK. The CDR3 totals 16 residues. The V segment lost 6 bases and the J segment 5 bases; nucleotides outside the gene matches: 14. CDR3 in DNA: TGTGCCAGCAGTCCTTCGGGCGGGAGCATCGGAGATACGCAGTATTTT. Amino acids: CASSPSGGSIGDTQYF.